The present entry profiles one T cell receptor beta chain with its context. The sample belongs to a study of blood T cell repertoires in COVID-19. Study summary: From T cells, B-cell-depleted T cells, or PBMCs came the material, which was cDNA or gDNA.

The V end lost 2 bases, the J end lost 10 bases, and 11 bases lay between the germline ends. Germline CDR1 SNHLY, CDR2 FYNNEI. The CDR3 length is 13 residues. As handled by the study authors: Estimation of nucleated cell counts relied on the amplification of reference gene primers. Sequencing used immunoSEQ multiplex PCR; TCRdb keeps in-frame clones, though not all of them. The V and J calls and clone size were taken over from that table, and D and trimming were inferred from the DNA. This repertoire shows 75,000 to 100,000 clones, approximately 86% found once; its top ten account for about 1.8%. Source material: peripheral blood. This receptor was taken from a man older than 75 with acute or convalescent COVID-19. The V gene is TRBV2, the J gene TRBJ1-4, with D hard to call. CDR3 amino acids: CASSEQREGKLFF. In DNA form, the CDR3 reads TGTGCCAGCAGTGAACAGAGGGAGGGAAAACTGTTTTTT. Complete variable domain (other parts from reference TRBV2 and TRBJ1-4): EPEVTQTPSHQVTQMGQEVILRCVPISNHLYFYWYRQILGQKVEFLVSFYNNEISEKSEIFDDQFSVERPDGSNFTLKIRSTKLEDSAMYFCASSEQREGKLFFGSGTQLSVL.